Listed below are T cell receptor beta chains from one sample, sequenced in a study of T cells after yellow fever vaccination. TCRdb reprocessed the 5' RACE reads via MiXCR and lists one record per CDR3 protein. The sample has fewer than 100,000 distinct CDR3 sequences; more than 7.5% are singletons. The sequencing used CD8+ T cells not binding an NS4B(214-222) dextramer, sorted from PBMCs, collected roughly 15 days after the first yellow fever vaccination. The source of these receptors is a man in his late teens or twenties who received the YFV17D yellow fever vaccine. Both conserved end residues are part of each CDR3. The D gene is left open where the match is weak. A clone size is listed for some rows: how often the clone was seen (once, few, many), or a class if it is expanded.

v_call: TRBV10-3; clone_size: NA; j_call: TRBJ2-7; d_call: NA; cdr3_aa: CAISGGGLTYEQYF; cdr3_nt: TGTGCCATCAGTGGCGGGGGCCTTACCTACGAGCAGTACTTC
v_call: TRBV4-1; clone_size: NA; j_call: TRBJ2-1; d_call: NA; cdr3_aa: CASSQTFNEQFF; cdr3_nt: TGCGCCAGCAGCCAAACGTTCAATGAGCAGTTCTTC
v_call: TRBV2; clone_size: few; j_call: TRBJ2-5; d_call: NA; cdr3_aa: CASSEEVGRVGETQYF; cdr3_nt: TGTGCCAGCAGTGAAGAGGTGGGAAGGGTCGGGGAGACCCAGTACTTC
v_call: TRBV12-3/TRBV12-4; clone_size: few; j_call: TRBJ2-6; d_call: NA; cdr3_aa: CASSHGEEARGANVLTF; cdr3_nt: TGTGCCAGCAGCCATGGGGAGGAAGCGCGTGGGGCCAACGTCCTGACTTTC
v_call: TRBV25-1; clone_size: NA; j_call: TRBJ1-1; d_call: NA; cdr3_aa: CASSEPSGRRNTEAFF; cdr3_nt: TGTGCCAGCAGTGAGCCCTCCGGTAGGAGGAACACTGAAGCTTTCTTT
v_call: TRBV6-5; clone_size: few; j_call: TRBJ2-1; d_call: NA; cdr3_aa: CASSSSRAANEQFF; cdr3_nt: TGTGCCAGCAGTTCTAGCAGGGCGGCCAATGAGCAGTTCTTC
v_call: TRBV29-1; clone_size: many; j_call: TRBJ2-1; d_call: TRBD2; cdr3_aa: CSVVNRAGVLNEQFF; cdr3_nt: TGCAGCGTTGTAAATCGGGCGGGGGTCTTAAATGAGCAGTTCTTC
v_call: TRBV9; clone_size: few; j_call: TRBJ2-3; d_call: NA; cdr3_aa: CASRPGERVTDTQYF; cdr3_nt: TGTGCCAGCAGGCCAGGGGAGCGGGTCACAGATACGCAGTATTTT
v_call: TRBV2; clone_size: many; j_call: TRBJ2-1; d_call: NA; cdr3_aa: CASRGGRISDNEQFF; cdr3_nt: TGTGCCAGCAGGGGGGGCCGGATTAGCGACAATGAGCAGTTCTTC
v_call: TRBV13; clone_size: NA; j_call: TRBJ2-1; d_call: TRBD2; cdr3_aa: CASSTGSGGLYNEQFF; cdr3_nt: TGTGCCAGTAGTACCGGAAGCGGGGGCCTATACAATGAGCAGTTCTTC
v_call: TRBV6-2/TRBV6-3; clone_size: NA; j_call: TRBJ2-2; d_call: NA; cdr3_aa: CASKARAGELFF; cdr3_nt: TGTGCCAGCAAGGCCAGGGCCGGGGAGCTGTTTTTT
v_call: TRBV29-1; clone_size: many; j_call: TRBJ2-1; d_call: NA; cdr3_aa: CSVEDPPGQIDNEQFF; cdr3_nt: TGCAGCGTTGAAGATCCCCCAGGACAGATCGACAATGAGCAGTTCTTC
v_call: TRBV10-3; clone_size: many; j_call: TRBJ1-1; d_call: NA; cdr3_aa: CAISESNIESAFF; cdr3_nt: TGTGCCATCAGTGAGTCGAATATAGAGTCGGCTTTCTTT
v_call: TRBV27; clone_size: NA; j_call: TRBJ1-2; d_call: NA; cdr3_aa: CASSLSGSYGYTF; cdr3_nt: TGTGCCAGCAGTTTATCAGGATCCTATGGCTACACCTTC
v_call: TRBV19; clone_size: NA; j_call: TRBJ2-7; d_call: NA; cdr3_aa: CASSLKGSSYEQYF; cdr3_nt: TGTGCCAGTAGCCTCAAGGGAAGCTCCTACGAGCAGTACTTC
v_call: TRBV5-5; clone_size: few; j_call: TRBJ2-1; d_call: NA; cdr3_aa: CASSPGLGANEQFF; cdr3_nt: TGTGCCAGCAGCCCGGGCCTCGGGGCCAATGAGCAGTTCTTC